The 15 T cell receptor beta chains below all came from one sample that was sequenced in a study of T cell repertoires in cytomegalovirus infection. TCRdb ran MiXCR on the reads and lists one entry per CDR3 protein. The table records 550,000 to 700,000 distinct CDR3 sequences, under 45% of them present only once. Antigens of these TCRs are unknown. Sequenced here: cultured PBMCs, sampled from culture after CMV antigen stimulation. Source of these receptors: a human donor in good health (CMV status not recorded). Some clones in this sample may be carry-over from other donors' samples.

This clonotype was picked up many times. The chain employs TRBV7-6 and TRBJ2-1; no clear D. This CDR3 contains 14 residues. With 0 bases removed from V and 15 bases from J, the gap between germline ends came to 18 bases. The germline V gene encodes CDR1 SGHVS and CDR2 FNYEAQ. CDR3 nucleotides: TGTGCCAGCAGCTTAGCCGGAATGGCCGGTAGTTGGTTCTTC. This sequence encodes CASSLAGMAGSWFF.

CDR3 in DNA: TGTGCCAGCAGCCCCGGGGCCCTTAACAATGAGCAGTTCTTC. It is translated as CASSPGALNNEQFF. This rearrangement joins TRBV5-4 to TRBJ2-1; D assignment may be TRBD1 or TRBD2 (5 bases each). Trimming left V 4 bases short and J 5 bases short, with 13 bases between. Germline V CDR1 and CDR2: SGHNT, YYREEE (reference sequence). The CDR3 is made up of 14 amino acids.

This sequence joins TRBV7-2 and TRBJ2-1, with 7 nucleotides matching TRBD2. V dropped 5 bases and J dropped 4; count of bases not matched to a gene: 8. Germline assignment: CDR1 SGHTA and CDR2 FQGNSA. The CDR3 spans 15 residues. The CDR3 loop reads CASSVGLIHYNEQFF. CDR3 sequence (DNA): TGTGCCAGCAGCGTGGGACTAATACATTACAATGAGCAGTTCTTC.

This clonotype was counted at least ten times. The chain uses TRBV12-5 and TRBJ1-1, with 9 bases identical to TRBD1. The CDR3 is 14 residues long. J lost 2 bases, V lost 6 bases, and 4 bases had no gene match. CDR1 LGHNT and CDR2 FRNRAP come from the germline V gene. The CDR3 spells CASGRQGGNTEAFF. Written as DNA, the CDR3 is TGTGCTAGTGGGAGACAGGGGGGAAACACTGAAGCTTTCTTT.

V is TRBV7-2 and J is TRBJ2-7, with a possible D match to TRBD1 (6 bases). Germline V CDR1 and CDR2: SGHTA, FQGNSA. Between the trimmed V and J ends, which lost 3 bases and 2 bases, there was a span of 8 bases. There are 13 residues in the CDR3. CDR3 region: CASSFEGAYEQYF. CDR3 bases: TGTGCCAGCAGCTTTGAGGGGGCCTACGAGCAGTACTTC.

In its sample, this clonotype was seen a few times. This chain uses TRBV11-1 with TRBJ2-7; 7 bases are shared with TRBD1. The CDR3 is 15 residues long. Looked up from germline, CDR1 is SGHAT and CDR2 is FQDESV (reference sequence). After removal of 4 bases from V and 4 bases from J, the junction contained 10 bases not matched to a gene. For the CDR3, the DNA is TGTGCCAGCAGCTCCGACAGGGTGGGCGTTTACGAGCAGTACTTC. Translation gives CASSSDRVGVYEQYF.

This sequence joins TRBV7-2 and TRBJ2-3, with 9 bases lining up with TRBD2. The V gene's germline CDR1 is SGHTA and CDR2 FQGNSA. The CDR3 loop spans 15 amino acids. Unmatched junction bases numbered 8, after V lost 6 bases and J lost 4 bases. This CDR3 reads CASRTWREGPDTQYF. In DNA form, the CDR3 reads TGTGCCAGCAGGACGTGGCGGGAGGGCCCAGATACGCAGTATTTT.

CDR3 sequence (DNA): TGTGCCATCAGTGATGTAGGTGGGACCCAGTACTTC. Its translation is CAISDVGGTQYF. The J gene is TRBJ2-5, the V gene TRBV10-3; no clear D. Germline V gene lookup returns CDR1 ENHRY and CDR2 SYGVKD. V dropped 3 bases and J dropped 7 bases, with 9 bases sitting between them. This CDR3 comprises 12 residues.

This clonotype has ten or more counts. CDR3 loop: CASSLGGRTNEKLFF. The CDR3 DNA follows: TGTGCCAGCAGCTTAGGGGGGCGGACTAATGAAAAACTGTTTTTT. V usage is TRBV7-2 and J usage is TRBJ1-4, with D perhaps matching TRBD1 (6 bases). V was shortened by 1 base and J by 2 bases, with 8 bases between the two germline ends. This CDR3 is built from 15 residues. Looked up from germline, CDR1 is SGHTA and CDR2 is FQGNSA.

This clonotype was seen a few times. The chain employs TRBV12-3 or TRBV12-4 and TRBJ2-1, with 11 bases identical to TRBD2. After removal of 3 bases from V and 4 bases from J, the junction contained 11 bases not matched to a gene. The CDR3 spans 18 residues. CDR3 nucleotide sequence: TGTGCCAGCAGTTTTCAAACTAGCGGGGGTTATCCTTACAATGAGCAGTTCTTC. It is translated as CASSFQTSGGYPYNEQFF.

The chain combines TRBV11-2 with TRBJ2-5, with 8 bases that match TRBD1. V shed 3 bases and J 7 bases; nucleotides not matched to a gene: 4. The CDR3 contains 13 residues. Per the germline V gene, CDR1 is SGHAT and CDR2 is FQNNGV. For the CDR3, the DNA is TGTGCCAGCAGCTTCACGGGGACAGGGACCCAGTACTTC. Its translation is CASSFTGTGTQYF.

In its sample, this clonotype was seen once. This chain connects TRBV20-1 to TRBJ2-1, with a possible D match to TRBD2 (5 bases). Germline V gives CDR1 DFQATT, CDR2 SNEGSKA (reference sequence). V lost 1 base to trimming and J lost 8 bases, with 12 bases between them. The CDR3 loop spans 13 amino acids. CDR3 loop: CSARALVAYEQFF. The DNA for the CDR3 is TGCAGTGCTAGAGCACTAGTAGCCTATGAGCAGTTCTTC.

The genes are TRBV7-2 and TRBJ2-5; tentative D call: TRBD1 (5 bases). CDR3 size: 13 residues. The V end was cut by 0 bases, the J end by 11 bases, with 13 bases between. In germline, CDR1 is SGHTA, CDR2 FQGNSA. CDR3 region: CASSLALTARQYF. CDR3 DNA: TGTGCCAGCAGCTTAGCGCTGACAGCCCGGCAGTACTTC.

The chain links TRBV3-1 to TRBJ1-1; D remains unclear. The CDR3 consists of 13 residues. The germline CDR1 and CDR2 sequences are LGHDT and YNNKEL (reference sequence). Trimming removed 1 base at V and 7 bases at J, with 10 bases between. The CDR3 reads CASSQGADGEAFF. In DNA, the CDR3 is TGTGCCAGCAGCCAAGGCGCAGACGGTGAAGCTTTCTTT. The full variable domain, in which reference TRBV3-1 and TRBJ1-1 provide the parts outside the CDR3, is DTAVSQTPKYLVTQMGNDKSIKCEQNLGHDTMYWYKQDSKKFLKIMFSYNNKELIINETVPNRFSPKSPDKAHLNLHINSLELGDSAVYFCASSQGADGEAFFGQGTRLTVV.

V usage is TRBV5-6 and J usage is TRBJ1-2; D gene ambiguous. The CDR3 contains 15 residues. CDR1 is SGHDT, CDR2 YYEEEE, per germline. The V gene lost 0 bases and the J gene lost 0 bases, with 9 bases spanning the gap. The CDR3 DNA is TGTGCCAGCAGCTTGGAAAGACGGACTAACTATGGCTACACCTTC. The encoded protein is CASSLERRTNYGYTF. Complete variable domain (other parts from reference TRBV5-6 and TRBJ1-2): DAGVTQSPTHLIKTRGQQVTLRCSPKSGHDTVSWYQQALGQGPQFIFQYYEEEERQRGNFPDRFSGHQFPNYSSELNVNALLLGDSALYLCASSLERRTNYGYTFGSGTRLTVV.